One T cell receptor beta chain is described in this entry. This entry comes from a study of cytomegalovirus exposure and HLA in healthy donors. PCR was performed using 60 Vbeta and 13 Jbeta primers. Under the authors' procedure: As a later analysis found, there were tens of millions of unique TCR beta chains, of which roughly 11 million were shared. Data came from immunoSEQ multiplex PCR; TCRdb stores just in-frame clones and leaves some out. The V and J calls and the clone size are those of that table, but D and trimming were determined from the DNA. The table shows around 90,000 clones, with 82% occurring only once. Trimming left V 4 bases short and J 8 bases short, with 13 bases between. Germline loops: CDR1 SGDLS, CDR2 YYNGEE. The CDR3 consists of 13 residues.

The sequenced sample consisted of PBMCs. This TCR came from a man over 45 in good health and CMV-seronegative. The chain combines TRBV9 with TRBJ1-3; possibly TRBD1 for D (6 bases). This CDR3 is CASSLQGGDTIYF. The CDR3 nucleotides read TGTGCCAGCAGCCTACAGGGAGGGGACACCATATATTTT.